The 3 T cell receptor beta chains below come from one sample, sequenced in a study of regulatory T cells in long-lasting Graves disease. Time point reported: newly diagnosed GD, antithyroid drugs for less than 3 months. Preparation of the TCR library used RNA extracted from PBMCs. Libraries of TCR beta came from iRepertoire HTBI primers plus Arm-PCR of CDR3 regions. TCRdb reprocessed the multiplex PCR reads via MiXCR and lists one record per CDR3 protein. The table records 200,000 to 300,000 distinct CDR3 sequences, 20% of them present only once. Sequencing used peripheral blood mononuclear cells (PBMCs), obtained at new diagnosis, from a patient treated with antithyroid drugs. These receptors originate from a female donor with Graves disease.

In the case of this clonotype: This may be a read error: a much more frequent sequence differs by one nucleotide. The gene calls are TRBV6-1 and TRBJ2-2; possibly TRBD2 for D (5 bases). Germline V gene sequence: CDR1 MNHNS, CDR2 SASEGT. The CDR3 totals 15 residues. Here the CDR3 DNA reads TGTGCCAGCAGTCTTCGACGTGCGGGCACCGAGGAGCTGTTTTTT. Protein: CASSLRRAGTEELFF.

This clonotype was seen repeatedly, ten times or more. The CDR3 protein is CASSQDSPGAETQYF. The CDR3 DNA sequence: TGCGCCAGCAGCCAAGATTCCCCAGGGGCAGAGACCCAGTACTTC. The V call is TRBV4-1, the J call TRBJ2-5; TRBD1 might be the D (6 bases). The germline CDR1 and CDR2 sequences are MGHRA and YSYEKL. Trimming took off 0 bases at V and 4 bases at J, with 12 bases between the two ends. The CDR3 runs to 15 residues.

The table lists this clonotype with a few counts. V gene TRBV4-1 combines with J gene TRBJ1-5; possible D gene TRBD1, 5 bases. From germline, CDR1 is MGHRA and CDR2 YSYEKL. V shed 0 bases and J shed 7 bases, with 13 bases lying between them. This CDR3 is built from 15 residues. CDR3 amino acids: CASSQDRGRGQPQHF. CDR3 in DNA: TGCGCCAGCAGCCAAGATCGAGGGAGGGGCCAGCCCCAGCATTTT.